This T cell receptor beta chain was captured in a study of identical twins. Study outcomes and limitations: The study drew conclusions from cross-sectional statistical analysis, not from following the same donors.

The CDR3 length is 16 residues. Deletions cut 5 bases from V and 6 bases from J, with 22 bases between. Germline V CDR1 and CDR2: MNHEY, SVGAGI. Template switching (which added a universal primer site) was used, and cDNA carried unique molecular identifiers. Each CDR3 protein is one row after TCRdb ran MiXCR on the 5' RACE reads. In the table there are under 450,000 distinct CDR3 sequences, about 18% of which are singletons. Note on this clonotype: Its antigen is undetermined.

The V gene is TRBV6-5, the J gene TRBJ2-5, with D perhaps TRBD1 (5 bases). Sample: naive T cells sorted from blood. The TCR sequence derives from a man aged 50-60 years in good health. CDR3 amino acids: CASSNPKTGLRKTQYF. CDR3 DNA sequence: TGTGCCAGCAGTAACCCGAAAACAGGATTGAGGAAGACCCAGTACTTC.